The entry below gives a single TCR beta chain sequence along with its context. Its antigen is as yet unknown. PCR involved 60 Vbeta and 13 Jbeta primers. Clones were read by immunoSEQ multiplex PCR, and TCRdb kept only the in-frame ones, dropping some. The data show some 200,000 clones, approximately 82% seen once. The data originate from a study of cytomegalovirus exposure and HLA in healthy donors. Findings and caveats of the study: A later analysis by the authors found several of the most significant clusters apparently linked to common viral pathogens. TCR beta V- and J-gene trimming was later associated with a missense DCLRE1C variant.

The CDR3 is 16 amino acids. V was clipped by 3 bases and J by 3 bases, with 17 bases between them. Looked up from germline, CDR1 is SGDLS and CDR2 is YYNGEE. Sequenced input: PBMCs. The receptor was isolated from a woman between 40 and 50 years old in good health and CMV-seronegative. The rearrangement links TRBV9 to TRBJ2-3; a weak D match, TRBD2 (6 bases). CDR3 DNA sequence: TGTGCCAGCAGCGCCCCTGGAGGGTCCCTGACAGATACGCAGTATTTT. It codes for CASSAPGGSLTDTQYF.